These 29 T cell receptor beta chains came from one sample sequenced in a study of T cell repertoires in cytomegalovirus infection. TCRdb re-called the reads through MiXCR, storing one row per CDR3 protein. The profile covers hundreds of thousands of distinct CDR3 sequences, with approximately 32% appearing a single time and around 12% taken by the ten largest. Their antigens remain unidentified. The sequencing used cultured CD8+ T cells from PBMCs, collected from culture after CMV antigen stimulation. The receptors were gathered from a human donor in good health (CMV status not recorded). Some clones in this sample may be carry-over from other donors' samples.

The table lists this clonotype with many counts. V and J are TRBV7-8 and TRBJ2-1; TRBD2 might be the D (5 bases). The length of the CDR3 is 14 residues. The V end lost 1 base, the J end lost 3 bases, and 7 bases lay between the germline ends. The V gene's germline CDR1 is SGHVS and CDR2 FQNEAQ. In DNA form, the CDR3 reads TGTGCCAGCAGCTTAGAAGCGGACTACAATGAGCAGTTCTTC. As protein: CASSLEADYNEQFF.

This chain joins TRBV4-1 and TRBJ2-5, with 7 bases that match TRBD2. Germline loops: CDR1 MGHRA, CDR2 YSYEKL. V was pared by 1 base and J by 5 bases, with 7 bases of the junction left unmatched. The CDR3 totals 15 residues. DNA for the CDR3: TGCGCCAGCAGCCAAGTGGGCCGGGGAGGGGAGACCCAGTACTTC. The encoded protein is CASSQVGRGGETQYF.

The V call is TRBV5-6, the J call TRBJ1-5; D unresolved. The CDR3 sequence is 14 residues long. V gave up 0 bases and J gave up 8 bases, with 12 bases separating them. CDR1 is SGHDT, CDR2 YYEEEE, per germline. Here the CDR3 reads CASSLGVYEEPQHF. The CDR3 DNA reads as TGTGCCAGCAGCTTGGGGGTGTACGAGGAGCCCCAGCATTTT.

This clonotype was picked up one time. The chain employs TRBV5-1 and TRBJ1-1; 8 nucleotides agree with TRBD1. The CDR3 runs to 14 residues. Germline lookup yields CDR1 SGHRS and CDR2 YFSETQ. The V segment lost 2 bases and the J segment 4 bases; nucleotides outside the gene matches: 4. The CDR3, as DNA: TGCGCCAGCAGCTTTACCGACAGGGGCACTGAAGCTTTCTTT. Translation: CASSFTDRGTEAFF. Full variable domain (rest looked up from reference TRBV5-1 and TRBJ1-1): KAGVTQTPRYLIKTRGQQVTLSCSPISGHRSVSWYQQTPGQGLQFLFEYFSETQRNKGNFPGRFSGRQFSNSRSEMNVSTLELGDSALYLCASSFTDRGTEAFFGQGTRLTVV.

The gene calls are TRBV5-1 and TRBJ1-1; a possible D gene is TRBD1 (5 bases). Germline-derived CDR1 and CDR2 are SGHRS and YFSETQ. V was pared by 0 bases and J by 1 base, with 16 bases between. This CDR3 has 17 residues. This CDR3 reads CASSLADLIGQNTEAFF. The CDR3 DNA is TGCGCCAGCAGCTTGGCAGATCTTATCGGACAGAACACTGAAGCTTTCTTT. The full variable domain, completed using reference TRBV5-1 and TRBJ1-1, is KAGVTQTPRYLIKTRGQQVTLSCSPISGHRSVSWYQQTPGQGLQFLFEYFSETQRNKGNFPGRFSGRQFSNSRSEMNVSTLELGDSALYLCASSLADLIGQNTEAFFGQGTRLTVV.

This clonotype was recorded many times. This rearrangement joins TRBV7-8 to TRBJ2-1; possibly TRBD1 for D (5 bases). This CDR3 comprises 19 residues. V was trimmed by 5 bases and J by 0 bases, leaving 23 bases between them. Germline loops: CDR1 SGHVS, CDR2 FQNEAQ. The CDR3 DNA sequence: TGTGCCAGCAGCACTTCAATCGGACGGACATCAAGCTCCTACAATGAGCAGTTCTTC. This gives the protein CASSTSIGRTSSSYNEQFF. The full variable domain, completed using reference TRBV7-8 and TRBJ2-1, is GAGVSQSPRYKVAKRGQDVALRCDPISGHVSLFWYQQALGQGPEFLTYFQNEAQLDKSGLPSDRFFAERPEGSVSTLKIQRTQQEDSAVYLCASSTSIGRTSSSYNEQFFGPGTRLTVL.

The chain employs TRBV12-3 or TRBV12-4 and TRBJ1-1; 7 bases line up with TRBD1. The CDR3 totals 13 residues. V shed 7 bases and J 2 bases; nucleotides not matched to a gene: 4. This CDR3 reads CASIRDRNTEAFF. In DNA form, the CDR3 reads TGTGCCAGCATAAGGGACAGAAACACTGAAGCTTTCTTT.

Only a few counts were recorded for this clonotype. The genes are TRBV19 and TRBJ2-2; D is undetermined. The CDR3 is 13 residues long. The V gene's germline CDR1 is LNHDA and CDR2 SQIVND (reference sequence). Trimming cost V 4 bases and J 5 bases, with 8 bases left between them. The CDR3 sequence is CASSSHPTGELFF. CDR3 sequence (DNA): TGTGCCAGTAGTAGTCACCCTACCGGGGAGCTGTTTTTT.

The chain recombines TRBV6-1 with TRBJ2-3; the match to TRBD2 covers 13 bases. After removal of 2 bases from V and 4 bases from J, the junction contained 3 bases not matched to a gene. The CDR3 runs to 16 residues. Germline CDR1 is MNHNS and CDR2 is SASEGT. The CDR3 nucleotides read TGTGCCAGCAGTGAAACTAGCGGGGGGGACGCAGATACGCAGTATTTT. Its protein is CASSETSGGDADTQYF.

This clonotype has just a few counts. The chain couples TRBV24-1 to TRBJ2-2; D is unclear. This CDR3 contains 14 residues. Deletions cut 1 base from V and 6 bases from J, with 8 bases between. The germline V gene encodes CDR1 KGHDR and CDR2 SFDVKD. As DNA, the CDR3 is TGTGCCACCAGTGATTTCGGGTCCGCCGGGGAGCTGTTTTTT. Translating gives CATSDFGSAGELFF.

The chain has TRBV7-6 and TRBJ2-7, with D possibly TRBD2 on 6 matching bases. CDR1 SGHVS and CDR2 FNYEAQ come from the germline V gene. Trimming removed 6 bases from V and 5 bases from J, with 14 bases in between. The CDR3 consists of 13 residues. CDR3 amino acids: CASSLEGPHEQYF. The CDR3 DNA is TGTGCCAGCAGTCTGGAGGGCCCCCACGAGCAGTACTTC.

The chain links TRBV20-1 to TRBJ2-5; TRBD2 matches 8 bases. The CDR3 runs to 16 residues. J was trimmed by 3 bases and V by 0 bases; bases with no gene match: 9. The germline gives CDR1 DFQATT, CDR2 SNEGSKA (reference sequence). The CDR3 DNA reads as TGCAGTGCTAGAGATATGCTAGCGGGTTGGGAAGAGACCCAGTACTTC. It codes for CSARDMLAGWEETQYF.

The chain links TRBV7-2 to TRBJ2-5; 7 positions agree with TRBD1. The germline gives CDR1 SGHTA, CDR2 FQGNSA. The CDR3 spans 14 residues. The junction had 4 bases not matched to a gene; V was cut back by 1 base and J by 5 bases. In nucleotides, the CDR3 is TGTGCCAGCAGCTTAGTAACCAGGGGGGAGACCCAGTACTTC. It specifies CASSLVTRGETQYF.

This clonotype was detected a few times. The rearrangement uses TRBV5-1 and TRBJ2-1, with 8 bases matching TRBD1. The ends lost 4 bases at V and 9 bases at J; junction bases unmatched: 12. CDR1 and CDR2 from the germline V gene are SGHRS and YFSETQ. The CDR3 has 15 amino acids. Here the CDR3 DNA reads TGCGCCAGCAGCACGGAACCGGGACAGGAGACTGAGCAGTTCTTC. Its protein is CASSTEPGQETEQFF.

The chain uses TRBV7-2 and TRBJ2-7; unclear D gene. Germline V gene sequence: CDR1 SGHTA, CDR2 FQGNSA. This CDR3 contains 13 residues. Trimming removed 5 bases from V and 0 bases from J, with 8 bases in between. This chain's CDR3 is CASSGVYSYEQYF. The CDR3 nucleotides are TGTGCCAGCAGCGGCGTCTACTCCTACGAGCAGTACTTC.

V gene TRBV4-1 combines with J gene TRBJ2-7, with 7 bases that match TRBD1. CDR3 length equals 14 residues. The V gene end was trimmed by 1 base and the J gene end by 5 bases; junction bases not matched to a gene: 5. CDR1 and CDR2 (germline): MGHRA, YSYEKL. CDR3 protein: CASSQVPGGHEQYV. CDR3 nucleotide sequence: TGCGCCAGCAGCCAAGTTCCAGGGGGACACGAGCAGTACGTC.

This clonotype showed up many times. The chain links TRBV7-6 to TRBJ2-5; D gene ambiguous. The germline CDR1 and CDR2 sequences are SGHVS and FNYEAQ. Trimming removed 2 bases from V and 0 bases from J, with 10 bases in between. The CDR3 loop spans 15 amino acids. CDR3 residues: CASSLIGRNQETQYF. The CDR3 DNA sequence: TGTGCCAGCAGCTTAATCGGACGTAACCAAGAGACCCAGTACTTC.

The CDR3 nucleotides read TGTGCCATCAAGATTACGGGACAGGGGGCCTCGAACTATGGCTACACCTTC. Amino acids: CAIKITGQGASNYGYTF. The chain has TRBV10-3 and TRBJ1-2; TRBD1 matches 12 bases. V lost 7 bases, J lost 2 bases, and 11 bases stayed unmatched. The CDR3 runs 17 residues. Germline values: CDR1 ENHRY, CDR2 SYGVKD.

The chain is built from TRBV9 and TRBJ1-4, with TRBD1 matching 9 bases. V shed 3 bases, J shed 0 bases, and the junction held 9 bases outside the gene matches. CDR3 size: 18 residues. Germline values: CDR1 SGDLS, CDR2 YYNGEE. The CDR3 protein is CASSATGGPAATNEKLFF. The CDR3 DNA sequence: TGTGCCAGCAGCGCCACAGGGGGCCCCGCTGCAACTAATGAAAAACTGTTTTTT.

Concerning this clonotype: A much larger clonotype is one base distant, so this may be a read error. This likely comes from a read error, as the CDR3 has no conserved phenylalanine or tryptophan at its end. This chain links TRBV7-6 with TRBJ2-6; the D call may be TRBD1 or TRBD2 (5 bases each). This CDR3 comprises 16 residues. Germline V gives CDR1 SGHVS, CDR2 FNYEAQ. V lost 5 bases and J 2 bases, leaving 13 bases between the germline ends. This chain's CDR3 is CASSRGAGPGANVLTY. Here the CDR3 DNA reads TGTGCCAGCAGCCGAGGGGCAGGGCCTGGGGCCAACGTCCTGACTTAC.

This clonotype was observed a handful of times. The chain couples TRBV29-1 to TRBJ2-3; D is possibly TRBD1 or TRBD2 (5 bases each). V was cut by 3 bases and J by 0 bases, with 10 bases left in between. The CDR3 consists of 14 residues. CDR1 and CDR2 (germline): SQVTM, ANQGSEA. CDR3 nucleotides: TGCAGCGTTGAGGGGGACGAAAGCACAGATACGCAGTATTTT. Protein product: CSVEGDESTDTQYF.

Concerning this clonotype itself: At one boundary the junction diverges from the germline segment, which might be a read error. As DNA, the CDR3 is TGTGCCAACAGCCAAGGCCTAGCGGTCTCCTACGAGCAGTACTTC. Translation: CANSQGLAVSYEQYF. The chain couples TRBV14 to TRBJ2-7, with 7 bases identical to TRBD2. The CDR3 length is 15 residues. Germline CDR1 is SGHDN and CDR2 is FVKESK.

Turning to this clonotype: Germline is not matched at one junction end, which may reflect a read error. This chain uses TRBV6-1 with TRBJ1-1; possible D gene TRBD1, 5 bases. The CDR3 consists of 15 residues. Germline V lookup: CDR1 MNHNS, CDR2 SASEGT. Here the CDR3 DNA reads TGTGCCAACAGTGAGGACCTGGACATGAACACTGAAGCTTTCTTT. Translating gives CANSEDLDMNTEAFF.

CDR3 coding DNA: TGTGCCAGCACCGCGTTCGACCAGGGGAGCAAAAACATTCAGTACTTC. This codes for CASTAFDQGSKNIQYF. The V gene is TRBV2, the J gene TRBJ2-4; possibly TRBD1 for D (6 bases). V lost 7 bases to trimming and J lost 3 bases, with 19 bases between them. The CDR3 runs 16 residues. CDR1 and CDR2 from the germline V gene are SNHLY and FYNNEI.

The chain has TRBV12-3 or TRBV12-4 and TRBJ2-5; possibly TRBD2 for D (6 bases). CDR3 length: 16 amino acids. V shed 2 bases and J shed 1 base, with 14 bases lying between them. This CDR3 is CASSLTRGTFQETQYF. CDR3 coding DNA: TGTGCCAGCAGTTTAACACGGGGGACCTTCCAAGAGACCCAGTACTTC.

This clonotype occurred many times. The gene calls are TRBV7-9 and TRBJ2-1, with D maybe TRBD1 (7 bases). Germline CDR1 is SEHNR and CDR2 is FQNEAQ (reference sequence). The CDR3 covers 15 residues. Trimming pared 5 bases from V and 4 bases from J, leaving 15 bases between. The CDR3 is CASSLVQGRYNEQFF. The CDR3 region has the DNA TGTGCCAGCAGCCTGGTACAGGGGAGGTACAATGAGCAGTTCTTC.

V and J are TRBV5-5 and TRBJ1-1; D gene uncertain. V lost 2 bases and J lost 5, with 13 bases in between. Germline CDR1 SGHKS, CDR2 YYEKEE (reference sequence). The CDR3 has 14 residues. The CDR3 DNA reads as TGTGCCAGCAGCTTCGTATCGAGGTGGACTGAAGCTTTCTTT. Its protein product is CASSFVSRWTEAFF.

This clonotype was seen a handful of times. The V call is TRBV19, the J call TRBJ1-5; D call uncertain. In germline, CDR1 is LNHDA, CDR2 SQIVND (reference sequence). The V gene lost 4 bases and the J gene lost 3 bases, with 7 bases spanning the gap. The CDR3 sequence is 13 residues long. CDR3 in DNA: TGTGCCAGTAGTAGGGCCTTCAATCAGCCCCAGCATTTT. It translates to CASSRAFNQPQHF.

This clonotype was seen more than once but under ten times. The CDR3 sequence is CSVEDGGRKNTGELFF. The CDR3 DNA sequence: TGCAGCGTTGAAGATGGGGGACGGAAGAACACCGGGGAGCTGTTTTTT. This chain links TRBV29-1 with TRBJ2-2; the D call may be TRBD1 or TRBD2 (5 bases each). The CDR3 covers 16 residues. The germline V gene encodes CDR1 SQVTM and CDR2 ANQGSEA. V lost 0 bases to trimming and J lost 1 base, with 12 bases between them.